These 12 T cell receptor beta chains originate from one sample sequenced in a study of tumor and adjacent non-tumor tissue in lung cancer. This sample's RNA came from whole unsorted tissue. Three rounds of nested PCR, following a modified ARM-PCR protocol, produced the TCRbeta library. TCRdb reprocessed the multiplex PCR reads via MiXCR and lists one record per CDR3 protein. The sample lists tens of thousands of distinct CDR3 sequences; roughly 80% were seen once. The sample was lung tumor tissue. All receptors derive from a woman aged 45 to 65 with non-small cell lung cancer.

Turning to this clonotype: The germline gene is not matched at one end of the junction; a read error may be the cause. V is TRBV6-5 and J is TRBJ2-1; 7 bases are shared with TRBD1. CDR1 and CDR2 from the germline V gene are MNHEY and SVGAGI. CDR3 length: 15 amino acids. CDR3 nucleotide sequence: TGTGTCAGCAGTTACGACGGGACAGTCTACAATGAGCAGTTATTC. Protein sequence: CVSSYDGTVYNEQLF.

On this clonotype: Given the absence of the conserved phenylalanine or tryptophan at the CDR3 end, a read error is likely. The V gene is TRBV28, the J gene TRBJ2-2; 8 positions agree with TRBD1. The CDR3 contains 18 residues. CDR1 is MDHEN and CDR2 is SYDVKM in the germline V gene. The V segment lost 3 bases and the J segment 1 base; nucleotides outside the gene matches: 10. The CDR3, as DNA: TGTGCCAGCAGTTTCGGACAGGGACGATGGGGGAACACCGGGGAGCTGTTTATT. Encoded protein: CASSFGQGRWGNTGELFI.

As regards this clonotype: This could be a read error, since a much larger clone is one nucleotide away. The chain joins TRBV12-3 or TRBV12-4 to TRBJ2-7; possible D gene TRBD2, 6 bases. The germline V and J ends were trimmed by 8 bases and 5 bases, with 13 bases remaining between them. This CDR3 is 12 amino acids long. CDR3 residues: CASGIRENEQYF. The CDR3 DNA reads as TGTGCCAGCGGCATACGGGAGAACGAGCAGTACTTC.

The count of this clonotype is one. The chain joins TRBV11-1 to TRBJ2-7; 9 bases agree with TRBD1. V dropped 7 bases and J dropped 13; count of bases not matched to a gene: 20. This CDR3 has 15 amino acids. CDR1 is SGHAT and CDR2 is FQDESV in the germline V gene (reference sequence). This CDR3 is CASNRTGAASYERYF. DNA of the CDR3: TGTGCCAGCAACCGGACAGGGGCGGCCTCCTACGAGCGTTACTTC.

Ten or more counts support this clonotype. The chain recombines TRBV20-1 with TRBJ1-5; 7 nucleotides match TRBD1. Trimming removed 6 bases from V and 4 bases from J; junction bases left unmatched: 9. The CDR3 is 14 amino acids. Germline-derived CDR1 and CDR2 are DFQATT and SNEGSKA (reference sequence). Here the CDR3 reads CSALLTGPNQPQHF. In DNA form, the CDR3 reads TGCAGTGCCCTGCTGACAGGGCCTAATCAGCCCCAGCATTTT.

This chain joins TRBV11-2 and TRBJ2-7; D not resolved. Trimming took off 7 bases at V and 8 bases at J, with 15 bases between the two ends. Germline V CDR1 and CDR2: SGHAT, FQNNGV. This CDR3 spans 12 amino acids. The CDR3 reads CASTTSIDKQYF. Here the CDR3 DNA reads TGTGCCAGCACCACCAGCATAGACAAGCAGTACTTC. The variable domain in full, completed from reference TRBV11-2 and TRBJ2-7, reads EAGVAQSPRYKIIEKRQSVAFWCNPISGHATLYWYQQILGQGPKLLIQFQNNGVVDDSQLPKDRFSAERLKGVDSTLKIQPAKLEDSAVYLCASTTSIDKQYFGPGTRLTVT.

For this clonotype: The junction departs from germline at one end; a sequencing error may be responsible. This chain joins TRBV6-6 and TRBJ2-7, with D tentatively TRBD2 (5 bases). The CDR3 totals 14 residues. Germline CDR1 and CDR2: MNHNY and SVGAGI (reference sequence). In nucleotides, the CDR3 is TGTGCCAGCACCACACGGGATTCCCCCTACGAGGAGTACTTC. Amino acid sequence: CASTTRDSPYEEYF.

This clonotype is categorized as medium-sized (0.01 to 0.1%). V and J are TRBV11-2 and TRBJ2-2; the D is unclear. Germline V gives CDR1 SGHAT, CDR2 FQNNGV. V was shortened by 1 base and J by 4 bases, with 13 bases between the two germline ends. The CDR3 is 16 amino acids. The CDR3 sequence: CASSLVPQRSTGELFF. As DNA, the CDR3 is TGTGCCAGCAGCTTAGTCCCCCAGCGTAGCACCGGGGAGCTGTTTTTT.

A single count supports this clonotype. The junction departs from the called germline gene at one end, perhaps through a read error. The V call is TRBV5-5, the J call TRBJ2-3; TRBD2 might be the D (5 bases). Germline CDR1 reads SGHKS; CDR2 reads YYEKEE (reference sequence). The CDR3 is 14 residues long. The CDR3 DNA follows: TGTGTCAGCGAGGTCCGGGGAGCTGGAGATATGCAGTATTTT. Translated, it gives CVSEVRGAGDMQYF.

Of note for this clonotype: The CDR3 does not close with the conserved phenylalanine or tryptophan, likely indicating a read error. The chain carries TRBV29-1 and TRBJ2-3, with D perhaps matching TRBD2 (6 bases). Trimming took off 7 bases at V and 5 bases at J, with 19 bases between the two ends. Germline V CDR1 and CDR2: SQVTM, ANQGSEA. This CDR3 is built from 14 residues. CDR3 sequence: CSAAGTGAGDTQYS. Written as DNA, the CDR3 is TGCAGCGCTGCCGGGACGGGAGCAGGAGATACGCAGTATTCT.

Note on this clonotype: The junction departs from germline at one end; a sequencing error may be responsible. The chain carries TRBV4-2 and TRBJ2-2; possibly TRBD1 for D (6 bases). Germline V gene lookup returns CDR1 LGHNA and CDR2 YNFKEQ. The CDR3 contains 16 residues. CDR3 sequence: CASTRDTTTNAGELFF. The CDR3 bases are TGTGCCAGCACCCGGGACACCACCACCAACGCCGGGGAGTTGTTTTTT.

About this clonotype itself: The junction and the germline gene differ at one end; a read error may be behind it. The chain has TRBV10-1 and TRBJ2-1, with 11 bases lining up with TRBD2. Germline V gene data show CDR1 as WNHNN and CDR2 as SYGVQD (reference sequence). The CDR3 runs 15 residues. CDR3 sequence reads: CTSSTLAGVGNEQFF. The CDR3 nucleotides are TGCACCAGCAGCACACTAGCGGGAGTGGGGAACGAGCAGTTCTTC.